This T cell receptor beta chain was captured by sequencing in a study of OX40 agonist ivuxolimab in advanced cancers. Points from the study as a whole: Doses of 0.1 to 3.0 mg/kg were accompanied by clonal expansion of CD4+ and CD8+ blood T cells by week 6.

The data were produced by immunoSEQ multiplex PCR, yet TCRdb's version contains in-frame clones alone and is incomplete. The sample has over 60,000 clones, 91% seen once. Comments on this clone: Its antigen is not known.

This TCR was recovered from an adult with an advanced solid tumor such as melanoma, head and neck, liver or kidney cancer. Here the sequenced sample was CD4+ or CD8+ T cells sorted from blood, taken in a trial of the OX40 agonist ivuxolimab.

The CDR3 DNA is TGCAGCGTTGAAGTACTAGCGGGGGGTATCGATGAGCAGTTCTTC. It yields the protein CSVEVLAGGIDEQFF. The rearrangement joins TRBV29-1 to TRBJ2-1; 12 bases are shared with TRBD2. The ends lost 1 base at V and 8 bases at J; junction bases unmatched: 6. The CDR3 is 15 amino acids. Germline CDR1 and CDR2: SQVTM and ANQGSEA.